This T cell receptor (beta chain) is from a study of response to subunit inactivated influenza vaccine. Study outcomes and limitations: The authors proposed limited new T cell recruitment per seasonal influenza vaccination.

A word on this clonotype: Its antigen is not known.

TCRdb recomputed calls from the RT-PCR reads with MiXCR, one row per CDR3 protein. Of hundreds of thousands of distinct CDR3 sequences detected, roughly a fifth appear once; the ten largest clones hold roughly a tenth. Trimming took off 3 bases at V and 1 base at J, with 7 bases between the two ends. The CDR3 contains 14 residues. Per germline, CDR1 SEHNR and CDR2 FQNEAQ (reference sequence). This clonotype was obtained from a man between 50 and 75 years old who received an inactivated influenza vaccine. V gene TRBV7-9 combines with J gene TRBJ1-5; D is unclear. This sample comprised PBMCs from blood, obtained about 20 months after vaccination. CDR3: CASSFEGSNQPQHF. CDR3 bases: TGTGCCAGCAGCTTCGAAGGGAGCAATCAGCCCCAGCATTTT.